This TCR beta chain was identified in a study of blood T cell repertoires in COVID-19. Study information: In each case, the material was cDNA or gDNA derived from T cells, B-cell-depleted T cells, or PBMCs.

Using immunoSEQ multiplex PCR, the repertoire was profiled, and TCRdb retains in-frame clones only, with some absent. Here the sample spans roughly 130,000 clones, around 87% being singletons. The germline gives CDR1 MNHEY, CDR2 SVGAGI. Trimming pared 5 bases from V and 0 bases from J, leaving 11 bases between. This CDR3 has 15 residues. This TCR came from an older woman with acute or convalescent COVID-19. The V gene is TRBV6-5, the J gene TRBJ1-3; tentatively, D is TRBD1 (5 bases). Sequencing was done on a sample of peripheral blood. For the CDR3, the DNA is TGTGCCAGCAGTCTAAGGGGCTCCTCTGGAAACACCATATATTTT. Translation: CASSLRGSSGNTIYF.